Below, 24 T cell receptor beta chains from the same sample are listed, as sequenced in a study of cytomegalovirus exposure and HLA in healthy donors. Vbeta (60) and Jbeta (13) primers were used in the PCR. The method was immunoSEQ multiplex PCR; TCRdb's version includes in-frame clones alone and lacks a portion of them. Of 150,000 to 200,000 clones in the sample, approximately 78% are singletons; the top ten hold about 12%. The specimen was PBMCs. The source of these receptors is a woman aged 45-65 years in good health and CMV-seropositive.

The chain has TRBV5-1 and TRBJ1-1, with D maybe TRBD1 (5 bases). The CDR3 covers 14 residues. V lost 5 bases and J 4 bases, leaving 15 bases between the germline ends. CDR1 and CDR2 from the germline V gene are SGHRS and YFSETQ. DNA for the CDR3: TGCGCCAGCAGGTGGGGGGGGGATATCACTGAAGCTTTCTTT. This gives the protein CASRWGGDITEAFF.

The rearrangement joins TRBV5-8 to TRBJ2-7, with D possibly matching TRBD1 (5 bases). Trimming stripped 1 base from V and 3 bases from J, with 8 bases between. CDR1 and CDR2 from the germline V gene are SGHTS and YDEGEE. The CDR3 runs 13 residues. The CDR3 sequence: CASSLRQNYEQYF. CDR3 bases: TGTGCCAGCAGCTTGCGACAGAACTACGAGCAGTACTTC.

As to this clone: At one of its ends the junction is not consistent with the germline gene, which may arise from a read error. Other nucleotide sequences from this sample produce the same CDR3. V and J are TRBV9 and TRBJ1-5; weak D call: TRBD1 (5 bases). Germline V gene lookup returns CDR1 SGDLS and CDR2 YYNGEE. The CDR3 extends over 15 amino acids. The CDR3 nucleotides are TGTGCTAGCAGCGTAGGGACGGGGAACCATCAGCCCCAGCATTTT. Encoded protein: CASSVGTGNHQPQHF.

The chain links TRBV5-6 to TRBJ2-1; 9 bases are a match to TRBD2. The germline gives CDR1 SGHDT, CDR2 YYEEEE. Germline trimming cut 2 bases from V and 4 bases from J; bases unmatched to any gene: 4. This CDR3 is 15 amino acids long. CDR3: CASSFIAGVYNEQFF. In DNA form, the CDR3 reads TGTGCCAGCAGCTTCATAGCGGGGGTGTACAATGAGCAGTTCTTC.

The chain recombines TRBV30 with TRBJ2-3; D possibly corresponds to TRBD2 (7 bases). This CDR3 region has 14 residues. Trimming left V 6 bases short and J 3 bases short, with 16 bases between. Germline V gene lookup returns CDR1 GTSNPN and CDR2 SVGIG (reference sequence). DNA for the CDR3: TGTGCCTGTCCACAGGGAGGGCTTACAGATACGCAGTATTTT. It specifies CACPQGGLTDTQYF.

This clone appeared once. The chain employs TRBV27 and TRBJ1-5; D not resolved. Germline V CDR1 and CDR2: MNHEY, SMNVEV (reference sequence). V was trimmed by 3 bases and J by 0 bases, leaving 9 bases between them. This CDR3 has 15 residues. Here the CDR3 reads CASSLTSYSNQPQHF. DNA for the CDR3: TGTGCCAGCAGTTTGACAAGCTATAGCAATCAGCCCCAGCATTTT.

The chain links TRBV7-9 to TRBJ2-5; tentative D call: TRBD1 (6 bases). CDR3 length: 15 residues. Trimming stripped 2 bases from V and 1 base from J, with 11 bases between. Germline CDR1 SEHNR, CDR2 FQNEAQ (reference sequence). The CDR3 loop is CASSLLGHGQETQYF. For the CDR3, the DNA is TGTGCCAGCAGCTTATTGGGACACGGCCAAGAGACCCAGTACTTC. Full variable domain (rest looked up from reference TRBV7-9 and TRBJ2-5): DTGVSQNPRHKITKRGQNVTFRCDPISEHNRLYWYRQTLGQGPEFLTYFQNEAQLEKSRLLSDRFSAERPKGSFSTLEIQRTEQGDSAMYLCASSLLGHGQETQYFGPGTRLLVL.

The chain recombines TRBV11-2 with TRBJ2-1; TRBD2 might be the D (6 bases). The length of the CDR3 is 12 residues. Germline V gene sequence: CDR1 SGHAT, CDR2 FQNNGV. Trimming took 5 bases from V and 7 from J, leaving 9 bases between them. The CDR3 DNA reads as TGTGCCAGCAGCAAAAGCGGGAATGAGCAGTTCTTC. Translated: CASSKSGNEQFF.

The V call is TRBV9, the J call TRBJ2-1, with D possibly matching TRBD2 (7 bases). Germline assignment: CDR1 SGDLS and CDR2 YYNGEE. Trimming stripped 4 bases from V and 8 bases from J, with 28 bases between. The CDR3 runs to 18 residues. The CDR3 loop is CASSPRALFGGASHEQFF. The CDR3 coding sequence is TGTGCCAGCAGCCCAAGGGCCCTCTTTGGGGGGGCATCCCATGAGCAGTTCTTC.

This clone was detected a few times. The chain has TRBV2 and TRBJ2-5; tentative D call: TRBD2 (6 bases). CDR3 length equals 12 residues. Deletions cut 10 bases from V and 2 bases from J, with 11 bases between. Germline V gives CDR1 SNHLY, CDR2 FYNNEI. CDR3 DNA: TGTGCCACCAGGGACTTACAAGAGACCCAGTACTTC. This sequence encodes CATRDLQETQYF.

The chain joins TRBV5-6 to TRBJ2-1; D not resolved. Germline lookup yields CDR1 SGHDT and CDR2 YYEEEE. V shed 0 bases and J shed 4 bases, with 11 bases lying between them. This CDR3 comprises 15 residues. The CDR3: CASSLGAIDYNEQFF. DNA of the CDR3: TGTGCCAGCAGCTTGGGGGCTATCGATTACAATGAGCAGTTCTTC.

This sequence joins TRBV28 and TRBJ1-3; D remains unclear. Per germline, CDR1 MDHEN and CDR2 SYDVKM. The V end was cut by 3 bases, the J end by 0 bases, with 9 bases between. The CDR3 spans 15 residues. The CDR3 here is CASSLEGFSGNTIYF. The CDR3 DNA is TGTGCCAGCAGTTTGGAGGGCTTCTCTGGAAACACCATATATTTT.

The chain employs TRBV9 and TRBJ2-3; 12 positions match TRBD1. This CDR3 is 18 amino acids long. CDR1 SGDLS and CDR2 YYNGEE come from the germline V gene. Losses at the gene ends were 3 bases for V and 5 bases for J; bases not matched to a gene: 13. This CDR3 is CASSATPGQGAGEDTQYF. The CDR3 DNA reads as TGTGCCAGCAGCGCGACCCCGGGACAGGGGGCGGGTGAAGATACGCAGTATTTT.

V gene TRBV6-5 combines with J gene TRBJ1-1, with a tentative D call TRBD1 (5 bases). The V end was cut by 8 bases, the J end by 3 bases, with 19 bases between. Germline-derived CDR1 and CDR2 are MNHEY and SVGAGI. This CDR3 comprises 15 residues. The CDR3 DNA reads TGTGCCAGCCGGGGGGGGTACATGCTGGACACTGAAGCTTTCTTT. This codes for CASRGGYMLDTEAFF.

As for this clone: Its ends do not fully match the called genes, so a read error is possible. This chain connects TRBV7-7 to TRBJ2-1; 11 nucleotides line up with TRBD2. The CDR3 totals 16 residues. The germline gives CDR1 SSHAT, CDR2 FNYEAQ (reference sequence). The CDR3 nucleotides read TGTGCTAGCAGCCCGGGCCCCACTAGCGGGGGCAATGAGCAGTTCTTC. It translates to CASSPGPTSGGNEQFF.

The rearrangement joins TRBV5-1 to TRBJ2-1; maybe TRBD1 (5 bases). CDR3 length equals 15 residues. The germline V and J ends were trimmed by 9 bases and 1 base, with 17 bases remaining between them. Germline CDR1 and CDR2: SGHRS and YFSETQ. DNA of the CDR3: TGCGCCACCTCCCTCCAGGGAACTTCCTACAATGAGCAGTTCTTC. This sequence encodes CATSLQGTSYNEQFF.

This rearrangement joins TRBV4-1 to TRBJ1-1, with TRBD1 identical over 11 bases. After removal of 4 bases from V and 3 bases from J, the junction contained 7 bases not matched to a gene. Germline CDR1 is MGHRA and CDR2 is YSYEKL. CDR3 length: 16 amino acids. The CDR3 here is CASSPRGQGDDTEAFF. For the CDR3, the DNA is TGCGCCAGCAGCCCCCGGGGACAGGGGGATGACACTGAAGCTTTCTTT.

This clone was detected only a few times. The chain links TRBV5-8 to TRBJ2-5; no clear D gene. V was clipped by 4 bases and J by 1 base, with 11 bases between them. Germline CDR1 SGHTS, CDR2 YDEGEE. This CDR3 contains 14 residues. CDR3 residues: CASSKRLFQETQYF. CDR3 in DNA: TGTGCCAGCAGCAAACGACTGTTCCAAGAGACCCAGTACTTC.

The CDR3 sequence: CASAGSQETQYF. The CDR3 region has the DNA TGTGCCAGTGCGGGGTCCCAAGAGACCCAGTACTTC. V and J are TRBV19 and TRBJ2-5; tentative D call: TRBD2 (6 bases). V lost 8 bases to trimming and J lost 1 base, with 8 bases between them. From germline, CDR1 is LNHDA and CDR2 SQIVND (reference sequence). The CDR3 runs to 12 residues.

This chain joins TRBV6-1 and TRBJ1-2; weak D call: TRBD1 (6 bases). The CDR3 consists of 12 residues. The V end was cut by 6 bases, the J end by 8 bases, with 13 bases between. In germline, CDR1 is MNHNS, CDR2 SASEGT. DNA for the CDR3: TGTGCCAGCAGATCAGGGGAGGGGGGCTACACCTTC. Translating gives CASRSGEGGYTF.

The V call is TRBV6-5, the J call TRBJ2-2; 7 bases line up with TRBD2. Germline V CDR1 and CDR2: MNHEY, SVGAGI. CDR3 length: 13 residues. The trim removed 6 bases at V and 8 bases at J, leaving 6 bases unmatched. The CDR3 DNA reads as TGTGCCAGCAGGGATCCGGGGGGTGGGGAGCTGTTTTTT. It specifies CASRDPGGGELFF.

This clone turned up a few times. The chain employs TRBV4-2 and TRBJ2-2, with no clear D. Germline V gives CDR1 LGHNA, CDR2 YNFKEQ. The CDR3 has 15 amino acids. Trimming took 1 base from V and 1 from J, leaving 7 bases between them. CDR3 sequence: CASSQARLNTGELFF. The CDR3 coding sequence is TGTGCCAGCAGCCAAGCCCGTCTGAACACCGGGGAGCTGTTTTTT.

This clone showed up just once. V is TRBV7-3 and J is TRBJ2-5; D perhaps matches TRBD1 (5 bases). Deletions cut 5 bases from V and 1 base from J, with 32 bases between. The CDR3 covers 21 residues. Germline V gives CDR1 SGHTA, CDR2 FQGTGA. CDR3 residues: CASSLSASFTGPRGSQETQYF. In DNA, the CDR3 is TGTGCCAGCAGCCTTAGTGCTTCATTTACCGGGCCAAGGGGTTCCCAAGAGACCCAGTACTTC.

The chain joins TRBV12-5 to TRBJ2-3, with TRBD1 as a possible D gene (5 bases). Germline values: CDR1 LGHNT, CDR2 FRNRAP. There are 14 residues in the CDR3. V lost 6 bases and J lost 2, with 12 bases in between. CDR3 region: CASGPGAPTDTQYF. DNA for the CDR3: TGTGCTAGTGGCCCTGGGGCCCCCACAGATACGCAGTATTTT.